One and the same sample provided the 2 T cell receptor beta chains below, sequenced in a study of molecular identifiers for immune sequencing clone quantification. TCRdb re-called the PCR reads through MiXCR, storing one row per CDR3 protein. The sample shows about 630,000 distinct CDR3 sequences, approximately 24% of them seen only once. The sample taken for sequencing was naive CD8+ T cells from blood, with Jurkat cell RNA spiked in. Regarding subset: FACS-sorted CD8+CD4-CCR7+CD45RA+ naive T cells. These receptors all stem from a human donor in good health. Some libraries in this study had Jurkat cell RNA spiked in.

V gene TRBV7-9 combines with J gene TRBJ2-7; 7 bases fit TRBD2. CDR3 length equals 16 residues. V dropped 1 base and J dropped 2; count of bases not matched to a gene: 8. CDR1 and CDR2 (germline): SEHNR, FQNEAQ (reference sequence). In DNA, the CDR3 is TGTGCCAGCAGCTTAGAGTGGGGGGGACGGGCCTACGAGCAGTACTTC. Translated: CASSLEWGGRAYEQYF.

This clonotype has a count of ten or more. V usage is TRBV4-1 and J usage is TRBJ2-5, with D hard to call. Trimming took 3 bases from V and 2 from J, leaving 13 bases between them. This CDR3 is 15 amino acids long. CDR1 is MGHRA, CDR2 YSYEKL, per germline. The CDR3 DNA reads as TGCGCCAGCAGCCATGGGGTAGTTAGGCAAGAGACCCAGTACTTC. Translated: CASSHGVVRQETQYF.